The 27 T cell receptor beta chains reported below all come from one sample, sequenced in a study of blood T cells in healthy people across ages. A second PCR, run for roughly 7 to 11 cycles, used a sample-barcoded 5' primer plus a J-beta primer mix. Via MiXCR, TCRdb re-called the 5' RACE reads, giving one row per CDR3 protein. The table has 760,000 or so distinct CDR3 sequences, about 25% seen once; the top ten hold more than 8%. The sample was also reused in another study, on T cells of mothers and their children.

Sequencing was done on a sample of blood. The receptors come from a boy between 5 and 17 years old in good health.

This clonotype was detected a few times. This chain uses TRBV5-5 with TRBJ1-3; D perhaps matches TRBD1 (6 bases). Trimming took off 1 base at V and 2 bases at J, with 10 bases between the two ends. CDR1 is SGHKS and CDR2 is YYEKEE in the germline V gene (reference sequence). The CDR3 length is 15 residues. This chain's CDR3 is CASSLTGSPGNTIYF. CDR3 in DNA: TGTGCCAGCAGCTTGACAGGGAGCCCTGGAAACACCATATATTTT.

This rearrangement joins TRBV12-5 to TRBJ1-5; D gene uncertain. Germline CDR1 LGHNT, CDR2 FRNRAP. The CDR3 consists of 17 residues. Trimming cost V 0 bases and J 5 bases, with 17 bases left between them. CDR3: CASGLVQGPLDDQPQHF. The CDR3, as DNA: TGTGCTAGTGGTTTGGTACAAGGGCCCTTAGACGATCAGCCCCAGCATTTT.

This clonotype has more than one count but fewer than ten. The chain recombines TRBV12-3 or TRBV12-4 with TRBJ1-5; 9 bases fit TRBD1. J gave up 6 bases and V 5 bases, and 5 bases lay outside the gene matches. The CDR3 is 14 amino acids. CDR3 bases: TGTGCCAGCAGTAGGACAGGGGCCTCTCAGCCCCAGCATTTT. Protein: CASSRTGASQPQHF.

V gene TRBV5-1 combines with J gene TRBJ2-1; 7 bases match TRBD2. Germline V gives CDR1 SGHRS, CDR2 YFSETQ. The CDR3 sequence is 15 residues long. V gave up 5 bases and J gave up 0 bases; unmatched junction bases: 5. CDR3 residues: CASSFGLGSYNEQFF. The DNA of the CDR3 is TGCGCCAGCAGTTTTGGACTAGGCTCCTACAATGAGCAGTTCTTC.

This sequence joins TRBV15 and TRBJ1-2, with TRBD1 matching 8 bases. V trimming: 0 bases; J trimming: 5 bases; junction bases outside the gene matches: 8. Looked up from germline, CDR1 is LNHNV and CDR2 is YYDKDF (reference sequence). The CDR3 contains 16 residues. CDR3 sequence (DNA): TGTGCCACCAGCAGAGATAGGGACCAGGGGGCATATGGCTACACCTTC. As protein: CATSRDRDQGAYGYTF.

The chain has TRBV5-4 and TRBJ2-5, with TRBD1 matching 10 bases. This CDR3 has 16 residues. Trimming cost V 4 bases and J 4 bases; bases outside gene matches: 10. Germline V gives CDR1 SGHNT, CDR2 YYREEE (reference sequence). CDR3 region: CASSPQTGGRRETQYF. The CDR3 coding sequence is TGTGCCAGCAGCCCCCAGACAGGGGGCCGCCGAGAGACCCAGTACTTC.

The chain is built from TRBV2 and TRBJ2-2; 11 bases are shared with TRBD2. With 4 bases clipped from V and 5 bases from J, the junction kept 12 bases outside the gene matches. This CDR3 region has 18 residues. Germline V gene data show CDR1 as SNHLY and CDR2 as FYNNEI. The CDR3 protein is CASSGGHSGGANTGELFF. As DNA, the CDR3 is TGTGCCAGCAGTGGTGGTCATAGCGGGGGGGCCAATACCGGGGAGCTGTTTTTT. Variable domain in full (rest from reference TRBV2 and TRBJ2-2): EPEVTQTPSHQVTQMGQEVILRCVPISNHLYFYWYRQILGQKVEFLVSFYNNEISEKSEIFDDQFSVERPDGSNFTLKIRSTKLEDSAMYFCASSGGHSGGANTGELFFGEGSRLTVL.

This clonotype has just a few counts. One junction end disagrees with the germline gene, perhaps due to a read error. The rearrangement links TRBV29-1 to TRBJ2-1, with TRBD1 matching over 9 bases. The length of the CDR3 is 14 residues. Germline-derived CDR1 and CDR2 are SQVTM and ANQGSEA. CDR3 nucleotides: TGCAGCGGTATCGGGACAGGGTCCTACGATGAGCAGTTCTTC. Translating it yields CSGIGTGSYDEQFF.

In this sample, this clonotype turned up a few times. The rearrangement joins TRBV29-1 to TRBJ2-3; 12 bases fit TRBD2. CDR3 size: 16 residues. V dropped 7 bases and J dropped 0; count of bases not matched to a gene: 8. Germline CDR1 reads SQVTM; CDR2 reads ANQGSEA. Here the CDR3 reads CSAAGTSGFSTDTQYF. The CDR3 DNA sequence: TGCAGCGCGGCCGGGACTAGCGGGTTTAGCACAGATACGCAGTATTTT.

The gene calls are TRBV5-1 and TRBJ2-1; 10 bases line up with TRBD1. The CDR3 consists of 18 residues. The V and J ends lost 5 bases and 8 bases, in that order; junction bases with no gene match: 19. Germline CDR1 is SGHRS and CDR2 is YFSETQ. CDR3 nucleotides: TGCGCCAGCAGACGGGACAGGGGCCGGTCGGCGGGAGAGGATGAGCAGTTCTTC. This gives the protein CASRRDRGRSAGEDEQFF.

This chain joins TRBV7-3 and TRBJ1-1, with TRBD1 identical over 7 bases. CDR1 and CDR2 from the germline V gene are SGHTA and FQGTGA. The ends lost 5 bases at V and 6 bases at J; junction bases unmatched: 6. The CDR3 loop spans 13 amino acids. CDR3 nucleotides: TGTGCCAGCAGCGAGGACAGGCTATCTGAAGCTTTCTTT. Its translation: CASSEDRLSEAFF.

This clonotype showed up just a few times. This chain's CDR3 is CSALLGSYEQYF. Written as DNA, the CDR3 is TGCAGCGCCCTTCTAGGATCCTACGAGCAGTACTTC. The chain recombines TRBV29-1 with TRBJ2-5, with unresolved D. The J call may be faulty, since TRBJ2-7 better matches the DNA end. The CDR3 totals 12 residues. The germline gives CDR1 SQVTM, CDR2 ANQGSEA.

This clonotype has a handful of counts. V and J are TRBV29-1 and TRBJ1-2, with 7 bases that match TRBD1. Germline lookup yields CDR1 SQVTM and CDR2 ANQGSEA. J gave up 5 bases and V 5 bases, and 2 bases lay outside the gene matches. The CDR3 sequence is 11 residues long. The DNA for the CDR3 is TGCAGCGTTCAGGGGGATTATGGCTACACCTTC. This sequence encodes CSVQGDYGYTF.

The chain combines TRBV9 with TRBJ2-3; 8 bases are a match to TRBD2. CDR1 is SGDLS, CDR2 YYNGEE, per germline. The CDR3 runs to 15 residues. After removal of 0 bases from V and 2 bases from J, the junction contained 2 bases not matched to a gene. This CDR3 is CASSVAGGNTDTQYF. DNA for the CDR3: TGTGCCAGCAGCGTAGCGGGGGGGAACACAGATACGCAGTATTTT.

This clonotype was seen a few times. CDR3: CATSRTGQETQYF. The CDR3 coding sequence is TGTGCCACTTCACGGACTGGGCAAGAGACCCAGTACTTC. The chain joins TRBV6-5 to TRBJ2-1; perhaps TRBD2 as D (5 bases). TRBJ2-5 explains the end of the DNA better; the J call may be wrong. Germline V gene lookup returns CDR1 MNHEY and CDR2 SVGAGI. The length of the CDR3 is 13 residues.

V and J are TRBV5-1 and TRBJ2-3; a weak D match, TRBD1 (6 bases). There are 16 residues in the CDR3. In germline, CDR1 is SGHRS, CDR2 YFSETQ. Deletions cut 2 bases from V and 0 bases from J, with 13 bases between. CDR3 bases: TGCGCCAGCAGCTTCCCCGAAGGGGGAAGCACAGATACGCAGTATTTT. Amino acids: CASSFPEGGSTDTQYF.

The CDR3 sequence is CATSRTQGPSSYNEQFF. Here the CDR3 DNA reads TGTGCCACCAGCAGAACCCAAGGACCGAGCTCCTACAATGAGCAGTTCTTC. The V and J genes are TRBV15 and TRBJ2-1; D unclear. The CDR3 sequence is 17 residues long. With 2 bases removed from V and 0 bases from J, the gap between germline ends came to 14 bases. From germline, CDR1 is LNHNV and CDR2 YYDKDF (reference sequence).

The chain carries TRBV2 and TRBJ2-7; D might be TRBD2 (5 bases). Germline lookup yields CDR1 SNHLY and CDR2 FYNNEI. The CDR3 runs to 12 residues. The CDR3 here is CATRTRGYEQYF. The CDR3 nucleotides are TGTGCGACGAGGACTCGAGGGTACGAGCAGTACTTC.

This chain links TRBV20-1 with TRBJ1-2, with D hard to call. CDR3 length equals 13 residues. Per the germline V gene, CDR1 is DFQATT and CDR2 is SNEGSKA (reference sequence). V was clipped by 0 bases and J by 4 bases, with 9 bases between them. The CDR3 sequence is CSARDLPSYGYTF. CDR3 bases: TGCAGTGCTAGAGATCTGCCCAGCTATGGCTACACCTTC.

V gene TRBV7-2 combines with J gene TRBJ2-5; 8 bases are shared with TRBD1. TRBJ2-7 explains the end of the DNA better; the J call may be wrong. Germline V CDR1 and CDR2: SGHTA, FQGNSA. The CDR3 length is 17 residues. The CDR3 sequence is CASSAHGGQESSYEQYF. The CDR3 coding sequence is TGTGCCAGCAGCGCTCATGGGGGACAGGAGAGCTCCTACGAGCAGTACTTC.

The CDR3: CASSLARGQGGQGETQYF. Here the CDR3 DNA reads TGTGCCAGCAGCTTAGCCAGGGGACAGGGAGGCCAAGGAGAGACCCAGTACTTC. The chain recombines TRBV7-9 with TRBJ2-5; 9 positions agree with TRBD1. With 0 bases clipped from V and 4 bases from J, the junction kept 12 bases outside the gene matches. The CDR3 loop spans 18 amino acids. From germline, CDR1 is SEHNR and CDR2 FQNEAQ (reference sequence).

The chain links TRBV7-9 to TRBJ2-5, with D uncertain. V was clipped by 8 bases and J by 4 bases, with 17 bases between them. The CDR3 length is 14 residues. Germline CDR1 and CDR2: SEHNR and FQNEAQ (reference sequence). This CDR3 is CASFPPLFRETQYF. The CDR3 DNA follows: TGTGCCAGCTTCCCGCCCCTATTCCGAGAGACCCAGTACTTC.

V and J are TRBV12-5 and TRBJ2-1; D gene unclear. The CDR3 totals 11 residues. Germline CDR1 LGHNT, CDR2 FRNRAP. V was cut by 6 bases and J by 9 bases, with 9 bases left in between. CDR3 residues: CASGPGSEQFF. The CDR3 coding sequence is TGTGCTAGTGGCCCCGGGTCTGAGCAGTTCTTC.

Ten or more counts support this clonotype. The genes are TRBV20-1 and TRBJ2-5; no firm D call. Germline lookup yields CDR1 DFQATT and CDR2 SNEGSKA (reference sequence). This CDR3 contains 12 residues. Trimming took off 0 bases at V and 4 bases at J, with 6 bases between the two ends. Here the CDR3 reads CSARDLGETQYF. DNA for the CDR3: TGCAGTGCTAGAGATCTAGGAGAGACCCAGTACTTC.

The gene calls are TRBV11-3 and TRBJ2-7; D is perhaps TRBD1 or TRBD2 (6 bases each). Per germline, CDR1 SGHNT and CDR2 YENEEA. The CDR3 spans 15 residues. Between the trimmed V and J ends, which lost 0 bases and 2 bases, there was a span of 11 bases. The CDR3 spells CASSLEGGRPYEQYF. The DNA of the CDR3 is TGTGCCAGCAGCTTAGAAGGGGGGCGACCCTACGAGCAGTACTTC.

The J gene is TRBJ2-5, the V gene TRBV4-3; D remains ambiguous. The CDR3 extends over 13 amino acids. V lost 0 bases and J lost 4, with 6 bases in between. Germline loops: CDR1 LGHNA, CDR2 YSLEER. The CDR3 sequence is CASSQDARETQYF. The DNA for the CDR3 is TGCGCCAGCAGCCAAGATGCACGAGAGACCCAGTACTTC.

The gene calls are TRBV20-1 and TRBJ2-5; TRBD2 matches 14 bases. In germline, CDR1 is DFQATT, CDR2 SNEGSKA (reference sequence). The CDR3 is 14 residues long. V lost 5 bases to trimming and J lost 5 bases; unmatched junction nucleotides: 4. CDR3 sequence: CSAGTSGSRETQYF. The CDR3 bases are TGCAGTGCTGGGACTAGCGGGAGTAGGGAGACCCAGTACTTC.